This T cell receptor (beta chain) was identified during a study of blood T cell repertoires in COVID-19. Overall study: From the United States, Italy and Spain came samples of acute and convalescent COVID-19. From T cells, B-cell-depleted T cells, or PBMCs came the material, which was cDNA or gDNA.

Per the study methods: Reference gene primers were amplified, and this amplification served to estimate nucleated cell counts. Sequencing used immunoSEQ multiplex PCR; TCRdb keeps in-frame clones, though not all of them. From that table come the V and J calls and clone size; the DNA was used to work out D and trimming. The sample has 250,000 to 350,000 clones, approximately 89% seen once; the top ten hold approximately 7%. V trimming: 2 bases; J trimming: 0 bases; junction bases outside the gene matches: 0. The CDR3 runs 13 residues. Germline CDR1 is SQVTM and CDR2 is ANQGSEA. This TCR came from a woman between 25 and 40 years old who had recovered from COVID-19. The chain employs TRBV29-1 and TRBJ1-1; 7 bases are shared with TRBD1. Sequencing was performed on peripheral blood. As DNA, the CDR3 is TGCAGCGTTGAACAGGGGGTGAACACTGAAGCTTTCTTT. This gives the protein CSVEQGVNTEAFF.